Below, one TCR beta chain is given with its context. This specimen comes from a study of blood T cell repertoires in COVID-19. Study in general: Italy, Spain and the United States were the sources of the convalescent and acute COVID-19 samples. T cells, B-cell-depleted T cells, or PBMCs provided the cDNA or gDNA that served as material.

The germline V gene encodes CDR1 MNHEY and CDR2 SVGAGI. CDR3 length: 14 amino acids. V was pared by 6 bases and J by 3 bases, with 14 bases between. Authors' analysis steps: It was from reference gene primer amplification that nucleated cell counts were estimated. Libraries were prepared by immunoSEQ multiplex PCR; TCRdb keeps only in-frame clonotypes and omits some of them. From that table come the V and J calls and clone size; the DNA was used to work out D and trimming. Of approximately 140,000 clones in the sample, approximately 83% were seen once. Seattle participants joined during active infection and were tracked over time.

The sequenced material came from peripheral blood. The chain recombines TRBV6-5 with TRBJ1-2, with D maybe TRBD1 (5 bases). The sequence came from an older woman with COVID-19, enrolled during active disease. In nucleotides, the CDR3 is TGTGCCAGCAGGGGGGGGGACTTTCACTATGGCTACACCTTC. Amino acid sequence: CASRGGDFHYGYTF.